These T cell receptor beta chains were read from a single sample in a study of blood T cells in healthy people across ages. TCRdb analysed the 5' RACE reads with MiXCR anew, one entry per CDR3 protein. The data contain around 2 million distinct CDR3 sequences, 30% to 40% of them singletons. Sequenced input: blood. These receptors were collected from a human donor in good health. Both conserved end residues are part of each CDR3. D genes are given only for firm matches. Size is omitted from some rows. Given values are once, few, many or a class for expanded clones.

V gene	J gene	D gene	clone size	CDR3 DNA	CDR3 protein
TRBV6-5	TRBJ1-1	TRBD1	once	TGTGCCAGCAGTGGGGCAGGGGGCATCACTGAAGCTTTCTTT	CASSGAGGITEAFF
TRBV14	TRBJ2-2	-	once	TGTGCCAGCAGCCGAGGGGTCTGGGAGCTGTTTTTT	CASSRGVWELFF
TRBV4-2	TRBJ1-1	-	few	TGTGCCAGCAGCCAAGATTTTACTGAAGCTTTCTTT	CASSQDFTEAFF
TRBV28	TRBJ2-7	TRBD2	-	TGTGCCAGCAGCTGGGGGGGATTCTACGAGCAGTACTTC	CASSWGGFYEQYF
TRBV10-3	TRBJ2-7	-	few	TGTGCCATCAGTGAGAAGGCCCTGAGGGAGCAGTACTTC	CAISEKALREQYF
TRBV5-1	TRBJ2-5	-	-	TGCGCCAGCAGCTGGGGGACCCGGGGAGAGGAGACCCAGTACTTC	CASSWGTRGEETQYF
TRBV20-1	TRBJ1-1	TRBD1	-	TGCAGTGCTGCAGGGGGGCTATTGGGAGCTTTCTTT	CSAAGGLLGAFF
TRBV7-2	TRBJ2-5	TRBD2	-	TGTGCCAGCAGCGCCCTACTAGCGGGGGGTGGAGAGACCCAGTACTTC	CASSALLAGGGETQYF
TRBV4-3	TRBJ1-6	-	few	TGCGCCAGCAGCCAGGCCGGGACACGGTATTCACCCCTCCACTTT	CASSQAGTRYSPLHF
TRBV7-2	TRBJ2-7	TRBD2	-	TGTGCCAGCAGCTCTGGACTAGCGGGGAGGCCCTACGAGCAGTACTTC	CASSSGLAGRPYEQYF
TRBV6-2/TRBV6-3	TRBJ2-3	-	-	TGTGCCAGCAGTCCCCTACTCAGCACAGATACGCAGTATTTT	CASSPLLSTDTQYF
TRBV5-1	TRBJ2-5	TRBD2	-	TGCGCCAGCAGCTCCCGGCCCACTAGCGGGGGTCAAGAGACCCAGTACTTC	CASSSRPTSGGQETQYF
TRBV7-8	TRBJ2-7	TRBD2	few	TGTGCCAGCAGGGAAGCGGGGGGGCGCTACGAGCAGTACTTC	CASREAGGRYEQYF
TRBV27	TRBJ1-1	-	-	TGTGCCGGCAGCTTAGGGTGGGGAAAGAGGACTGAAGCTTTCTTT	CAGSLGWGKRTEAFF
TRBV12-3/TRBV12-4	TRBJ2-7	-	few	TGTGCCAGCAGTTCAGACAGGAGCTACCCTGTCCACGAGCAGTACTTC	CASSSDRSYPVHEQYF
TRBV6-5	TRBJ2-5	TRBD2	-	TGTGCCAGCAGGAGCCAACTAGCGGGGGTCGAGACCCAGTACTTC	CASRSQLAGVETQYF
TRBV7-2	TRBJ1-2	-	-	TGTGCCTGCAGCTCTCTTCTCTATGGCTACACCTTC	CACSSLLYGYTF
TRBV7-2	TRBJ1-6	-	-	TGTGCCAGCAGCTTACTAGGGGATAATTCACCCCTCCACTTT	CASSLLGDNSPLHF
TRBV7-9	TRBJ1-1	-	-	TGTGCCAGCAGCTCCCAAATTCCTGAAGCTTTCTTT	CASSSQIPEAFF
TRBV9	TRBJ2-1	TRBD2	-	TGTGCCAGCAGCTCGCGACTAGCGGGGGCCCTCAATGAGCAGTTCTTC	CASSSRLAGALNEQFF
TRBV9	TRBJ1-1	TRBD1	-	TGTGCCAGCAGCGTAGATAGGGGGCCTGAAGCTTTCTTT	CASSVDRGPEAFF
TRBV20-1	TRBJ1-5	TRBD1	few	TGCAGTGCTCAAGAGTACAGGGGGTTGAGCAATCAGCCCCAGCATTTT	CSAQEYRGLSNQPQHF
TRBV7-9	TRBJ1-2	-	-	TGTGCCAGCAGCTCGTCTGAGGACTATGGCTACACCTTC	CASSSSEDYGYTF
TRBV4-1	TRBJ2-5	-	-	TGCGCCAGCAGCCTCCCCTTGGGGGGAACCGAGACCCAGTACTTC	CASSLPLGGTETQYF
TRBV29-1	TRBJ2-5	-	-	TGCAGCGGGACGCCGATAGGTACTGACAAGACCCAGTACTTC	CSGTPIGTDKTQYF
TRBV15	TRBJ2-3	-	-	TGTGCCACCAGCAGAGCAGGGAGACTGACAGATACGCAGTATTTT	CATSRAGRLTDTQYF
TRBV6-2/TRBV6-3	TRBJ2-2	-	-	TGTGCCAGCAGCTTTTTCGGGGAGCTGTTTTTT	CASSFFGELFF
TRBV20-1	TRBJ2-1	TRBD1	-	TGCACCGCGAATCGGGGACAGGGCTTCTCTAGCTCCTACAATGAGCAGTTCTTC	CTANRGQGFSSSYNEQFF
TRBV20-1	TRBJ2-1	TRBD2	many	TGCAGTGCTCGGACACCGGGACTAAACAATGAGCAGTTCTTC	CSARTPGLNNEQFF
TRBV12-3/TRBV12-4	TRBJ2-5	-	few	TGTGCCAGCAGTTTAACAGCGGGCGGGGAGGAGACCCAGTACTTC	CASSLTAGGEETQYF
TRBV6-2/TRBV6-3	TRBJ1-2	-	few	TGTGCCAGCAGTTGGATCGGGGGCTACACCTTC	CASSWIGGYTF